The 31 T cell receptor beta chains reported below all come from one sample, sequenced in a study of beta chain features in type 1 diabetes. General observations from the study: In all four CD4+ subsets, TCRB CDR3 length was significantly, moderately reduced in type 1 diabetes.

All of the isolated RNA was reverse transcribed, so expressed TCRB transcripts were sequenced. The data were produced by immunoSEQ multiplex PCR, yet TCRdb's version contains in-frame clones alone and is incomplete. The sample holds some 170,000 clones, roughly 60% seen once. The antigens of these receptors remain unknown. The sample consisted of naive CD4+ T cells from blood. The origin of the receptors is a man aged 30-40 years with type 1 diabetes.

This clone was seen a handful of times. This chain connects TRBV13 to TRBJ2-7; D possibly corresponds to TRBD1 (7 bases). V gave up 5 bases and J gave up 2 bases, with 16 bases separating them. Germline loops: CDR1 PRHDT, CDR2 FYEKMQ (reference sequence). This CDR3 contains 15 residues. CDR3: CASSDIGGGPYEQYF. CDR3 coding DNA: TGTGCCAGCAGCGATATTGGAGGGGGCCCCTACGAGCAGTACTTC.

DNA for the CDR3: TGTGCCAGCAGCCGACGGACCCCCGCAGTCGGGGAGCTGTTTTTT. It translates to CASSRRTPAVGELFF. The rearrangement uses TRBV7-2 and TRBJ2-2; D gene ambiguous. The V and J ends lost 5 bases and 7 bases respectively, with 17 bases between them. This CDR3 is built from 15 residues. Germline V gene sequence: CDR1 SGHTA, CDR2 FQGNSA. Full variable domain (missing parts from reference TRBV7-2 and TRBJ2-2): GAGVSQSPSNKVTEKGKDVELRCDPISGHTALYWYRQSLGQGLEFLIYFQGNSAPDKSGLPSDRFSAERTGGSVSTLTIQRTQQEDSAVYLCASSRRTPAVGELFFGEGSRLTVL.

This clone was counted a single time. The sample contains more than one DNA sequence encoding this CDR3. The rearrangement links TRBV7-2 to TRBJ2-5; D is undetermined. Germline V gives CDR1 SGHTA, CDR2 FQGNSA. This CDR3 contains 11 residues. V was shortened by 5 bases and J by 5 bases, with 6 bases between the two germline ends. This chain's CDR3 is CASSRRETQYF. Written as DNA, the CDR3 is TGTGCCAGCAGCCGCCGGGAGACCCAGTACTTC.

In this sample, this clone turned up a few times. The chain recombines TRBV30 with TRBJ1-1; D call uncertain. With 0 bases removed from V and 1 base from J, the gap between germline ends came to 15 bases. CDR3 size: 16 residues. CDR1 is GTSNPN, CDR2 SVGIG, per germline (reference sequence). CDR3 DNA: TGTGCCTGGAGTGTATTAATTCGGACTCAGAACACTGAAGCTTTCTTT. It is translated as CAWSVLIRTQNTEAFF.

This clone has just one count. The chain uses TRBV29-1 and TRBJ1-2; 7 bases map to TRBD1. Germline-derived CDR1 and CDR2 are SQVTM and ANQGSEA. The CDR3 consists of 12 residues. Trimming took 1 base from V and 6 from J; bases not matched to a gene: 2. The CDR3 sequence is CSVEGGQNGYTF. In nucleotides, the CDR3 is TGCAGCGTTGAAGGGGGACAGAATGGCTACACCTTC.

This clone was seen a single time. The DNA for the CDR3 is TGCAGCGTTTCGGGCTCGTCAGGAGTGAACTACGTGGGAGAGCAGTACTTC. Protein sequence: CSVSGSSGVNYVGEQYF. The V gene is TRBV29-1, the J gene TRBJ2-7; D is ambiguous. Between the trimmed V and J ends, which lost 5 bases and 7 bases, there was a span of 30 bases. Germline values: CDR1 SQVTM, CDR2 ANQGSEA. The CDR3 runs 17 residues.

This chain connects TRBV30 to TRBJ2-5, with D possibly being TRBD1 (5 bases). Trimming stripped 3 bases from V and 2 bases from J, with 16 bases between. The CDR3 sequence is 15 residues long. Germline-derived CDR1 and CDR2 are GTSNPN and SVGIG (reference sequence). In DNA form, the CDR3 reads TGTGCCTGGAGAGCCTGGGGCGCCCATCAAGAGACCCAGTACTTC. It encodes CAWRAWGAHQETQYF.

The V and J genes are TRBV29-1 and TRBJ1-2, with D unclear. V was pared by 3 bases and J by 6 bases, with 11 bases between. CDR3 length: 12 residues. Germline CDR1 and CDR2: SQVTM and ANQGSEA. The CDR3 reads CSVDGFEDGYTF. In DNA form, the CDR3 reads TGCAGCGTTGATGGTTTTGAGGATGGCTACACCTTC.

The chain employs TRBV19 and TRBJ1-1; 7 positions agree with TRBD1. V dropped 5 bases and J dropped 1; count of bases not matched to a gene: 10. The CDR3 sequence is 16 residues long. Germline values: CDR1 LNHDA, CDR2 SQIVND (reference sequence). The CDR3 here is CASSLDVTGANTEAFF. DNA for the CDR3: TGTGCCAGTAGTCTTGACGTAACAGGGGCGAACACTGAAGCTTTCTTT. Using reference TRBV19 and TRBJ1-1 for the parts outside the CDR3, the full variable domain is DGGITQSPKYLFRKEGQNVTLSCEQNLNHDAMYWYRQDPGQGLRLIYYSQIVNDFQKGDIAEGYSVSREKKESFPLTVTSAQKNPTAFYLCASSLDVTGANTEAFFGQGTRLTVV.

V is TRBV4-3 and J is TRBJ1-1; D is possibly TRBD1 (6 bases). Germline CDR1 LGHNA, CDR2 YSLEER. Trimming took off 4 bases at V and 2 bases at J, with 11 bases between the two ends. The CDR3 runs 14 residues. CDR3 coding DNA: TGCGCCAGCAGCCTTCGGGGGCAAAACACTGAAGCTTTCTTT. Its protein product is CASSLRGQNTEAFF.

This clone was counted only a few times. The CDR3 DNA sequence: TGCAGCGTTGAAGATAGAGCGAACACCGGGGAGCTGTTTTTT. Its translation: CSVEDRANTGELFF. The V gene is TRBV29-1, the J gene TRBJ2-2; D uncertain. Germline CDR1 and CDR2: SQVTM and ANQGSEA. CDR3 length: 14 residues. Trimming removed 0 bases at V and 0 bases at J, with 5 bases between.

The rearrangement uses TRBV28 and TRBJ2-1; 9 positions agree with TRBD1. CDR1 MDHEN and CDR2 SYDVKM come from the germline V gene. CDR3 length: 14 amino acids. Trimming at V came to 6 bases and at J to 4 bases, leaving 4 bases not matched to a gene. CDR3 nucleotide sequence: TGTGCCAGCAGGACCGGGACAGGGTACAATGAGCAGTTCTTC. It specifies CASRTGTGYNEQFF. Filled out from reference TRBV28 and TRBJ2-1, the complete variable domain reads DVKVTQSSRYLVKRTGEKVFLECVQDMDHENMFWYRQDPGLGLRLIYFSYDVKMKEKGDIPEGYSVSREKKERFSLILESASTNQTSMYLCASRTGTGYNEQFFGPGTRLTVL.

This sequence joins TRBV25-1 and TRBJ2-7, with a tentative D call TRBD2 (5 bases). The CDR3 extends over 14 amino acids. Germline-derived CDR1 and CDR2 are MGHDK and SYGVNS. V lost 2 bases and J 4 bases, leaving 12 bases between the germline ends. Here the CDR3 reads CASSEPGWEYEQYF. The CDR3 DNA is TGTGCCAGCAGTGAACCGGGTTGGGAGTACGAGCAGTACTTC.

The chain uses TRBV7-2 and TRBJ2-3, with D unresolved. The germline gives CDR1 SGHTA, CDR2 FQGNSA. The V and J ends lost 5 bases and 2 bases respectively, with 2 bases between them. CDR3 size: 11 residues. The CDR3 sequence is CASSATDTQYF. CDR3 in DNA: TGTGCCAGCAGCGCCACAGATACGCAGTATTTT.

The chain couples TRBV25-1 to TRBJ1-4, with a weak D call TRBD1 (6 bases). The germline gives CDR1 MGHDK, CDR2 SYGVNS. V lost 5 bases and J lost 12, with 10 bases in between. The length of the CDR3 is 11 residues. In nucleotides, the CDR3 is TGTGCCAGCAGTAGGGACATCGAACTGTTTTTT. Amino acid sequence: CASSRDIELFF.

The chain has TRBV20-1 and TRBJ2-7; no clear D gene. The CDR3 sequence is 11 residues long. V lost 0 bases to trimming and J lost 7 bases, with 7 bases between them. The V gene's germline CDR1 is DFQATT and CDR2 SNEGSKA (reference sequence). The CDR3 nucleotides read TGCAGTGCTAGAGATATTCTAGAGCAGTACTTC. Translation gives CSARDILEQYF.

This clone was detected only a few times. This chain uses TRBV18 with TRBJ2-2; D is unclear. Trimming stripped 3 bases from V and 3 bases from J, with 11 bases between. CDR3 length equals 15 residues. CDR1 KGHSH and CDR2 LQKENI come from the germline V gene. CDR3 amino acids: CASSPLRVYTGELFF. CDR3 nucleotides: TGTGCCAGCTCACCCCTCCGGGTGTACACCGGGGAGCTGTTTTTT.

This clone turned up a few times. The rearrangement uses TRBV25-1 and TRBJ2-5; a possible D gene is TRBD2 (5 bases). The CDR3 sequence is 14 residues long. The V and J ends lost 7 bases and 4 bases respectively, with 16 bases between them. CDR1 is MGHDK and CDR2 is SYGVNS in the germline V gene. CDR3 loop: CASKSRGKLETQYF. DNA for the CDR3: TGTGCCAGCAAGTCGAGAGGGAAGTTAGAGACCCAGTACTTC.

J is TRBJ2-5 and V is TRBV7-2; 8 positions match TRBD2. Germline CDR1 reads SGHTA; CDR2 reads FQGNSA. This CDR3 is built from 15 residues. V dropped 3 bases and J dropped 5; count of bases not matched to a gene: 8. The CDR3 DNA sequence: TGTGCCAGCAGCTTCGGCCCCTTAGCGGGGGAGACCCAGTACTTC. Residues: CASSFGPLAGETQYF.

V gene TRBV10-3 combines with J gene TRBJ2-7, with TRBD1 matching over 9 bases. Germline V CDR1 and CDR2: ENHRY, SYGVKD. The CDR3 sequence is 14 residues long. Trimming removed 10 bases from V and 2 bases from J; junction bases left unmatched: 9. The CDR3 reads CANLRDRATYEQYF. DNA for the CDR3: TGTGCCAATCTAAGGGACAGGGCCACCTACGAGCAGTACTTC.

V usage is TRBV7-2 and J usage is TRBJ2-3; 8 nucleotides match TRBD2. The length of the CDR3 is 13 residues. Germline CDR1 is SGHTA and CDR2 is FQGNSA. The ends lost 8 bases at V and 11 bases at J; junction bases unmatched: 12. The DNA of the CDR3 is TGTGCCAGCCCGAGACCGGGGGGGTCACAGCAGTATTTT. Translating it yields CASPRPGGSQQYF.

This clone showed up just a few times. The rearrangement links TRBV30 to TRBJ2-6; D is unclear. The CDR3 totals 14 residues. With 4 bases removed from V and 3 bases from J, the gap between germline ends came to 10 bases. Germline CDR1 is GTSNPN and CDR2 is SVGIG (reference sequence). The CDR3 DNA sequence: TGTGCCTGGAACTTGGGTGGTGGGGCCAACGTCCTGACTTTC. Translation: CAWNLGGGANVLTF.

CDR3 sequence (DNA): TGTGCCAGCAGCGTAAGGGGGGATACATCCCGCAGTGAGCAGTTCTTC. It specifies CASSVRGDTSRSEQFF. This chain connects TRBV9 to TRBJ2-1, with D perhaps assigned TRBD1 or TRBD2 (6 bases each). Per germline, CDR1 SGDLS and CDR2 YYNGEE. This CDR3 contains 16 residues. V was cut by 1 base and J by 9 bases, with 20 bases left in between.

V and J are TRBV28 and TRBJ2-7; 8 bases agree with TRBD1. The germline V gene encodes CDR1 MDHEN and CDR2 SYDVKM. V shed 5 bases, J shed 6 bases, and the junction held 6 bases outside the gene matches. This CDR3 is built from 13 residues. The CDR3 nucleotides are TGTGCCAGCAGTCCCGGACAGGGCGGCGAGCAGTACTTC. This codes for CASSPGQGGEQYF. The full variable domain, in which reference TRBV28 and TRBJ2-7 provide the parts outside the CDR3, is DVKVTQSSRYLVKRTGEKVFLECVQDMDHENMFWYRQDPGLGLRLIYFSYDVKMKEKGDIPEGYSVSREKKERFSLILESASTNQTSMYLCASSPGQGGEQYFGPGTRLTVT.

This clone has more than one count but fewer than ten. The V call is TRBV20-1, the J call TRBJ1-2; D is perhaps TRBD1 (5 bases). Germline CDR1 DFQATT, CDR2 SNEGSKA (reference sequence). The CDR3 covers 11 residues. V lost 5 bases, J lost 8 bases, and 12 bases lay in between. In DNA form, the CDR3 reads TGCAGTGCTGAGAGAGGGGACGGCTACACCTTC. Its protein product is CSAERGDGYTF.

The chain carries TRBV27 and TRBJ2-7; possibly TRBD1 for D (6 bases). V lost 4 bases and J 1 base, leaving 14 bases between the germline ends. The CDR3 extends over 15 amino acids. Per germline, CDR1 MNHEY and CDR2 SMNVEV (reference sequence). In nucleotides, the CDR3 is TGTGCCAGCAGTTCTGGGACATCCGAATCCTACGAGCAGTACTTC. Protein: CASSSGTSESYEQYF.

The rearrangement joins TRBV6-6 to TRBJ2-5; a weak D match, TRBD2 (6 bases). The germline V gene encodes CDR1 MNHNY and CDR2 SVGAGI (reference sequence). Between the trimmed V and J ends, which lost 6 bases and 7 bases, there was a span of 12 bases. The CDR3 spans 12 residues. CDR3 in DNA: TGTGCCAGCAGCCCCCAGGAGGGGACCCAGTACTTC. Translated: CASSPQEGTQYF.

This chain links TRBV29-1 with TRBJ2-5, with D perhaps TRBD2 (6 bases). The CDR3 extends over 13 amino acids. Germline loops: CDR1 SQVTM, CDR2 ANQGSEA. V was clipped by 6 bases and J by 5 bases, with 16 bases between them. The CDR3 reads CSVLGRMVETQYF. DNA for the CDR3: TGCAGCGTCCTGGGGAGGATGGTGGAGACCCAGTACTTC. Complete variable domain (other parts from reference TRBV29-1 and TRBJ2-5): SAVISQKPSRDICQRGTSLTIQCQVDSQVTMMFWYRQQPGQSLTLIATANQGSEATYESGFVIDKFPISRPNLTFSTLTVSNMSPEDSSIYLCSVLGRMVETQYFGPGTRLLVL.

This clone occurred a few times. The chain combines TRBV7-8 with TRBJ2-5; no reliable D call. The CDR3 is made up of 12 amino acids. Germline assignment: CDR1 SGHVS and CDR2 FQNEAQ. The ends were cut back, 7 bases at V and 1 base at J, with 7 bases in the middle. For the CDR3, the DNA is TGTGCCAGCACGGTGATCCAAGAGACCCAGTACTTC. Residues: CASTVIQETQYF. The full variable domain, completed using reference TRBV7-8 and TRBJ2-5, is GAGVSQSPRYKVAKRGQDVALRCDPISGHVSLFWYQQALGQGPEFLTYFQNEAQLDKSGLPSDRFFAERPEGSVSTLKIQRTQQEDSAVYLCASTVIQETQYFGPGTRLLVL.

This clone was picked up a small number of times. V is TRBV28 and J is TRBJ2-5; D is possibly TRBD2 (5 bases). Trimming cost V 7 bases and J 2 bases, with 11 bases left between them. The germline V gene encodes CDR1 MDHEN and CDR2 SYDVKM. This CDR3 contains 13 residues. The CDR3 DNA reads TGTGCCAGCATCGCGGGTTCACAAGAGACCCAGTACTTC. It translates to CASIAGSQETQYF. The whole variable domain, remainder taken from reference TRBV28 and TRBJ2-5, is DVKVTQSSRYLVKRTGEKVFLECVQDMDHENMFWYRQDPGLGLRLIYFSYDVKMKEKGDIPEGYSVSREKKERFSLILESASTNQTSMYLCASIAGSQETQYFGPGTRLLVL.

This clone was observed a single time. The J gene is TRBJ1-2, the V gene TRBV7-9; unclear D gene. This CDR3 is 13 amino acids long. Germline V gene sequence: CDR1 SEHNR, CDR2 FQNEAQ (reference sequence). V gave up 1 base and J gave up 6 bases, with 9 bases separating them. The CDR3 DNA is TGTGCCAGCAGCTTAGTATCGACAAATGGCTACACCTTC. Its protein product is CASSLVSTNGYTF.